A selection of T cell receptor beta chains follows, all from one sample in a study of identical twins. TCRdb processed the 5' RACE reads anew with MiXCR; each CDR3 protein has one entry. Here the sample spans about 890,000 distinct CDR3 sequences, approximately 13% being singletons. This sample also appeared in a second study, on yellow fever vaccine responses in identical twins.

The source material was PBMCs. These receptors all come from a woman aged 18-29 years in good health. CDR3s include the opening cysteine and the closing phenylalanine or tryptophan. A D gene is named only where the DNA matches it firmly. Some rows have no size entry. The others give once, few or many, or a class for an expanded clone.

>TRBD2|.|TRBJ2-1|TRBV2
CATRGGSDEQFF
TGTGCCACCCGGGGAGGGAGCGATGAGCAGTTCTTC
>TRBD1|few|TRBJ1-2|TRBV11-2
CASNTGGADYGYTF
TGTGCCAGCAACACAGGGGGCGCCGACTATGGCTACACCTTC
>.|.|TRBJ2-3|TRBV6-5
CASSYSLGGTDTQYF
TGTGCCAGCAGTTACTCGCTAGGCGGCACAGATACGCAGTATTTT
>TRBD1|few|TRBJ2-2|TRBV20-1
CSARDRGDQAGELFF
TGCAGTGCTCGGGACAGGGGAGACCAAGCCGGGGAGCTGTTTTTT
>.|.|TRBJ2-3|TRBV18
CASSPVPSTDTQYF
TGTGCCAGCTCACCGGTCCCTAGCACAGATACGCAGTATTTT
>.|few|TRBJ2-5|TRBV3-1
CASSQVTPRETQYF
TGTGCCAGCAGCCAAGTGACACCTAGGGAGACCCAGTACTTC
>TRBD1|.|TRBJ1-2|TRBV12-3/TRBV12-4
CASITGGGGYTF
TGTGCCAGCATCACAGGGGGGGGTGGCTACACCTTC
>.|few|TRBJ1-1|TRBV20-1
CSARDPGTNTEAFF
TGCAGTGCTAGAGATCCAGGAACGAACACTGAAGCTTTCTTT
>TRBD2|few|TRBJ2-1|TRBV7-2
CASSLQALAGGYNEQFF
TGTGCCAGCAGCTTGCAAGCCCTAGCGGGGGGCTACAATGAGCAGTTCTTC
>TRBD1|few|TRBJ1-1|TRBV12-3/TRBV12-4
CASSDPGQGIGTEAFF
TGTGCCAGCAGTGACCCGGGACAGGGGATAGGGACTGAAGCTTTCTTT
>.|many|TRBJ1-5|TRBV4-1
CASSREGGTVQPQHF
TGCGCCAGCAGCCGAGAGGGGGGAACGGTTCAGCCCCAGCATTTT
>.|few|TRBJ1-4|TRBV27
CASRTQGANEKLFF
TGTGCCAGCAGGACACAGGGAGCTAATGAAAAACTGTTTTTT
>TRBD1|few|TRBJ2-3|TRBV5-6
CASSLGVGQATQYF
TGTGCCAGCAGCTTGGGCGTCGGACAGGCAACGCAGTATTTT
>TRBD2|.|TRBJ2-5|TRBV29-1
CSVELGTSGGLETQYF
TGCAGCGTTGAACTGGGCACTAGCGGGGGCCTAGAGACCCAGTACTTC
>TRBD1|.|TRBJ2-7|TRBV20-1
CSAAQGQGAREQYF
TGCAGTGCTGCCCAGGGACAGGGGGCGCGCGAGCAGTACTTC
>.|.|TRBJ1-2|TRBV7-9
CASSLAWGEGYTF
TGTGCCAGCAGCTTAGCGTGGGGGGAAGGCTACACCTTC
>.|few|TRBJ2-3|TRBV24-1
CATSDLGREIDTQYF
TGTGCCACCAGTGATTTAGGACGGGAAATAGATACGCAGTATTTT
>TRBD1|few|TRBJ2-3|TRBV29-1
CSVGVTGANTDTQYF
TGCAGCGTGGGGGTGACAGGGGCCAACACAGATACGCAGTATTTT
>TRBD1|few|TRBJ2-7|TRBV7-8
CASSTGRDRAYEQYF
TGTGCCAGCAGCACGGGTCGGGACAGGGCCTACGAGCAGTACTTC
>.|.|TRBJ1-5|TRBV19
CASHRDYNQPQHF
TGTGCCAGTCACAGGGATTACAATCAGCCCCAGCATTTT
>.|.|TRBJ2-1|TRBV20-1
CSARDLTEEQFF
TGCAGTGCTAGAGATCTGACGGAGGAGCAGTTCTTC
>TRBD1|.|TRBJ1-5|TRBV19
CASSTRGQGDQPQHF
TGTGCCAGTAGTACCAGGGGACAGGGTGATCAGCCCCAGCATTTT
>TRBD1|.|TRBJ2-1|TRBV10-3
CAISGGDSIYNEQFF
TGTGCCATCAGTGGAGGGGACAGCATCTACAATGAGCAGTTCTTC
>TRBD1|few|TRBJ1-2|TRBV20-1
CSAGDSFYGYTF
TGCAGTGCTGGGGACAGCTTCTATGGCTACACCTTC
>.|many|TRBJ2-3|TRBV12-3/TRBV12-4
CASNIVEGTQYF
TGTGCCAGCAATATCGTTGAGGGTACGCAGTATTTT
>.|few|TRBJ2-1|TRBV6-1
CASSEEVSSNEQFF
TGTGCCAGCAGTGAAGAAGTCAGTTCCAATGAGCAGTTCTTC
>.|.|TRBJ1-2|TRBV12-3/TRBV12-4
CASSFGGQEGYGYTF
TGTGCCAGCAGTTTTGGGGGGCAGGAAGGCTATGGCTACACCTTC
>.|.|TRBJ1-1|TRBV5-4
CAMSPGGGTNTEAFF
TGTGCCATGAGCCCTGGGGGCGGCACGAACACTGAAGCTTTCTTT
>TRBD1|.|TRBJ2-7|TRBV7-8
CASSAPGQLYEQYF
TGTGCCAGCAGCGCACCGGGACAGCTCTACGAGCAGTACTTC
>TRBD1|.|TRBJ1-1|TRBV12-3/TRBV12-4
CASGIRQGGTEAFF
TGTGCCAGCGGGATAAGACAGGGGGGCACTGAAGCTTTCTTT
>TRBD1|.|TRBJ1-5|TRBV24-1
CATRQGTNQPQHF
TGTGCCACCCGACAGGGGACTAATCAGCCCCAGCATTTT
>.|.|TRBJ2-6|TRBV5-1
CASSMEGLSGANVLTF
TGCGCCAGCAGCATGGAGGGTCTCTCTGGGGCCAACGTCCTGACTTTC
>.|.|TRBJ2-1|TRBV24-1
CATSDETTPGSYNEQFF
TGTGCCACCAGTGATGAAACTACCCCCGGCTCCTACAATGAGCAGTTCTTC
>.|few|TRBJ2-7|TRBV29-1
CSVGSRSYEQYF
TGCAGCGTTGGGTCCCGGTCCTACGAGCAGTACTTC
>.|many|TRBJ1-2|TRBV12-3/TRBV12-4
CASSFRGPPAGYTF
TGTGCCAGCAGTTTTCGTGGGCCGCCGGCAGGCTACACCTTC
>TRBD2|few|TRBJ2-5|TRBV5-4
CASSSSGRVGETQYF
TGTGCCAGCAGTTCGAGCGGGAGGGTCGGTGAGACCCAGTACTTC
>TRBD2|many|TRBJ2-5|TRBV5-1
CASSFPLSTSGGPSQETQYF
TGCGCCAGCAGCTTCCCCCTATCGACTAGCGGGGGGCCCAGTCAAGAGACCCAGTACTTC
>TRBD2|few|TRBJ2-1|TRBV15
CATSRDPGLAGGNEQFF
TGTGCCACCAGCAGAGATCCAGGACTAGCGGGAGGGAATGAGCAGTTCTTC
>TRBD1|few|TRBJ2-7|TRBV7-8
CASSIPGTAEYEQYF
TGTGCCAGCAGCATACCCGGGACAGCCGAATACGAGCAGTACTTC
>TRBD2|few|TRBJ2-7|TRBV9
CASSVDPSGRVEQYF
TGTGCCAGCAGCGTAGATCCTAGCGGGAGAGTTGAGCAGTACTTC
>TRBD2|many|TRBJ2-1|TRBV24-1
CATSGPEGLAGYNEQFF
TGTGCCACCAGTGGCCCCGAGGGACTAGCGGGGTACAATGAGCAGTTCTTC
>.|few|TRBJ1-5|TRBV4-2
CASSQGRLLNQPQHF
TGTGCCAGCAGCCAAGGGAGACTGCTTAATCAGCCCCAGCATTTT
>.|few|TRBJ2-7|TRBV15
CATSRSHLLGYEQYF
TGTGCCACCAGCAGATCCCACTTGCTAGGGTACGAGCAGTACTTC
>.|.|TRBJ2-3|TRBV6-1
CASSERAGSSTDTQYF
TGTGCCAGCAGTGAACGGGCGGGGTCCAGCACAGATACGCAGTATTTT
>.|few|TRBJ2-1|TRBV10-3
CAIRQAIEQFF
TGTGCCATCAGACAAGCTATTGAGCAGTTCTTC
>.|few|TRBJ1-6|TRBV4-1
CASSQPGGRRVDSPLHF
TGCGCCAGCAGCCAACCAGGTGGACGGAGGGTCGATTCACCCCTCCACTTT
>TRBD2|few|TRBJ2-1|TRBV10-3
CAISEVAGGFLYNEQFF
TGTGCCATCAGTGAGGTAGCGGGAGGGTTTCTCTACAATGAGCAGTTCTTC
>TRBD2|few|TRBJ2-6|TRBV28
CASSLAGSSGTGGANVLTF
TGTGCCAGCAGTTTAGCTGGCTCTAGCGGAACGGGAGGGGCCAACGTCCTGACTTTC
>.|few|TRBJ2-1|TRBV27
CASDPGPPGNEQFF
TGTGCCAGCGACCCGGGACCCCCAGGCAATGAGCAGTTCTTC
>.|.|TRBJ2-2|TRBV5-1
CASSRTGTYTGELFF
TGCGCCAGCAGCAGGACCGGGACTTACACCGGGGAGCTGTTTTTT
>.|.|TRBJ1-1|TRBV7-2
CASSLVRFTEAFF
TGTGCCAGCAGCTTAGTAAGGTTCACTGAAGCTTTCTTT
>TRBD1|few|TRBJ2-1|TRBV5-4
CASSFRALGTGISNEQFF
TGTGCCAGCAGCTTTAGGGCTTTAGGGACAGGGATTTCCAATGAGCAGTTCTTC
>TRBD1|.|TRBJ2-3|TRBV5-1
CASSLGPDRGGDTQYF
TGCGCCAGCAGCTTGGGGCCCGACAGGGGGGGAGATACGCAGTATTTT
>.|.|TRBJ2-1|TRBV4-1
CASSQPWDVRQFF
TGCGCCAGCAGCCAGCCATGGGACGTACGGCAGTTCTTC
>TRBD1|.|TRBJ1-5|TRBV19
CASSMGTGTQPQHF
TGTGCCAGTAGTATGGGGACAGGGACCCAGCCCCAGCATTTT
>.|many|TRBJ2-3|TRBV15
CATSRPHPGDTQYF
TGTGCCACCAGCAGGCCCCATCCCGGAGATACGCAGTATTTT
>.|.|TRBJ1-1|TRBV20-1
CSGRARTAWAFF
TGCAGTGGTAGAGCAAGGACGGCATGGGCTTTCTTT
>.|.|TRBJ1-2|TRBV2
CASSDVRTNYGYTF
TGTGCCAGCAGTGATGTCAGAACGAACTATGGCTACACCTTC